The 20 T cell receptor beta chains below all came from one sample that was sequenced in a study of T cells and Merkel cell carcinoma outcomes. Repertoires were generated with immunoSEQ multiplex PCR, while TCRdb's copy carries only in-frame clones and drops some. The sample includes roughly 6,000 clones, approximately 75% of them seen just once. The sample taken for sequencing was tumor tissue from Merkel cell carcinoma. These receptors were obtained from a human donor with Merkel cell carcinoma.

This clone was seen only a few times. The chain has TRBV5-1 and TRBJ2-2; unclear D gene. This CDR3 is built from 14 residues. V was clipped by 0 bases and J by 2 bases, with 5 bases between them. Per the germline V gene, CDR1 is SGHRS and CDR2 is YFSETQ. The CDR3 DNA is TGCGCCAGCAGCTTGGACTACAACACCGGGGAGCTGTTTTTT. Encoded protein: CASSLDYNTGELFF.

The J gene is TRBJ1-2, the V gene TRBV5-6; 8 nucleotides line up with TRBD1. J gave up 8 bases and V 0 bases, and 3 bases lay outside the gene matches. Germline V lookup: CDR1 SGHDT, CDR2 YYEEEE. The CDR3 runs 13 residues. The CDR3 is CASSLASGGGYTF. The CDR3 region has the DNA TGTGCCAGCAGCTTGGCGTCAGGGGGCGGCTACACCTTC. The variable domain in full, completed from reference TRBV5-6 and TRBJ1-2, reads DAGVTQSPTHLIKTRGQQVTLRCSPKSGHDTVSWYQQALGQGPQFIFQYYEEEERQRGNFPDRFSGHQFPNYSSELNVNALLLGDSALYLCASSLASGGGYTFGSGTRLTVV.

This chain's CDR3 is CASSHPRLAEETTYEQYF. CDR3 bases: TGTGCCAGCAGCCACCCGAGACTAGCGGAGGAGACCACCTACGAGCAGTACTTC. The chain carries TRBV5-6 and TRBJ2-7, with TRBD2 matching over 9 bases. Germline V gene sequence: CDR1 SGHDT, CDR2 YYEEEE. V lost 4 bases to trimming and J lost 2 bases; unmatched junction nucleotides: 16. The CDR3 has 18 amino acids.

The chain combines TRBV6-5 with TRBJ1-5, with TRBD1 as a possible D gene (5 bases). This CDR3 contains 12 residues. CDR1 is MNHEY, CDR2 SVGAGI, per germline. Deletions cut 8 bases from V and 3 bases from J, with 8 bases between. CDR3 nucleotide sequence: TGTGCCAGCGGAGGGACCAATCAGCCCCAGCATTTT. This sequence encodes CASGGTNQPQHF.

This chain uses TRBV18 with TRBJ1-3, with a tentative D call TRBD1 (5 bases). Between the trimmed V and J ends, which lost 5 bases and 8 bases, there was a span of 16 bases. The CDR3 spans 14 residues. Germline V gene lookup returns CDR1 KGHSH and CDR2 LQKENI. The CDR3 DNA reads TGTGCCAGCTCATCGTACAACAGGATCCACACCATATATTTT. Protein: CASSSYNRIHTIYF.

This chain links TRBV11-3 with TRBJ2-1; the match to TRBD1 covers 9 bases. The CDR3 is 15 residues long. The germline CDR1 and CDR2 sequences are SGHNT and YENEEA. With V trimmed by 4 bases and J by 9 bases, 10 bases remained unmatched. Here the CDR3 reads CASSSSGTGLGEQFF. CDR3 nucleotide sequence: TGTGCCAGCAGCTCCTCCGGGACAGGGTTAGGTGAGCAGTTCTTC.

CDR3 sequence: CSVYRGGSEKLFF. CDR3 coding DNA: TGCAGCGTGTACAGGGGCGGAAGCGAAAAACTGTTTTTT. This chain joins TRBV29-1 and TRBJ1-4; TRBD1 matches at 7 bases. This CDR3 contains 13 residues. V lost 6 bases, J lost 8 bases, and 9 bases stayed unmatched. Germline V gene lookup returns CDR1 SQVTM and CDR2 ANQGSEA.

This clone was detected only once. The chain employs TRBV7-8 and TRBJ2-1; 7 bases line up with TRBD2. The V gene end was trimmed by 1 base and the J gene end by 7 bases; junction bases not matched to a gene: 13. The CDR3 sequence is 17 residues long. Germline V gives CDR1 SGHVS, CDR2 FQNEAQ. The CDR3 nucleotides are TGTGCCAGCAGCTTAGTCGGCTCGGGGGGAGGGTTGAATGAGCAGTTCTTC. It is translated as CASSLVGSGGGLNEQFF. Looking up the rest from reference TRBV7-8 and TRBJ2-1 gives the full variable domain: GAGVSQSPRYKVAKRGQDVALRCDPISGHVSLFWYQQALGQGPEFLTYFQNEAQLDKSGLPSDRFFAERPEGSVSTLKIQRTQQEDSAVYLCASSLVGSGGGLNEQFFGPGTRLTVL.

V gene TRBV15 combines with J gene TRBJ1-1, with D tentatively TRBD1 (5 bases). Germline V lookup: CDR1 LNHNV, CDR2 YYDKDF (reference sequence). This CDR3 region has 15 residues. The V and J ends lost 1 base and 1 base respectively, with 10 bases between them. The CDR3 here is CATSRVAQGNTEAFF. The CDR3 DNA sequence: TGTGCCACCAGCAGAGTTGCCCAGGGGAACACTGAAGCTTTCTTT.

The J gene is TRBJ1-2, the V gene TRBV29-1; 7 bases agree with TRBD1. The ends lost 3 bases at V and 2 bases at J; junction bases unmatched: 6. The CDR3 length is 14 residues. CDR1 is SQVTM and CDR2 is ANQGSEA in the germline V gene. The CDR3 sequence is CSVDGQGGNYGYTF. DNA for the CDR3: TGCAGCGTTGATGGGCAGGGGGGAAACTATGGCTACACCTTC.

As to this clone: The junction differs from germline at one of its ends, possibly a read error. The sample holds other DNA sequences that translate to the same CDR3. V is TRBV30 and J is TRBJ2-5; D remains unclear. Germline CDR1 GTSNPN, CDR2 SVGIG (reference sequence). The CDR3 is made up of 12 amino acids. Here the CDR3 reads CAWSVTGSAQYF. As DNA, the CDR3 is TGTGCCTGGAGTGTAACGGGCTCGGCCCAATACTTC.

This clone was detected only a few times. The chain employs TRBV7-2 and TRBJ1-5; TRBD1 agrees at 8 bases. Trimming removed 0 bases from V and 7 bases from J; junction bases left unmatched: 5. The CDR3 consists of 15 residues. Germline V gives CDR1 SGHTA, CDR2 FQGNSA. The CDR3 here is CASSLAGTGGQPQHF. The CDR3 DNA reads TGTGCCAGCAGCTTAGCAGGGACAGGCGGACAGCCCCAGCATTTT.

The rearrangement uses TRBV9 and TRBJ2-3; TRBD2 matches at 13 bases. CDR3 length: 19 residues. Germline V CDR1 and CDR2: SGDLS, YYNGEE. V lost 4 bases, J lost 6 bases, and 17 bases stayed unmatched. The CDR3 DNA is TGTGCCAGCAGCCCACAGTCCGGGACTAGCGGGATTTCATGGGATACGCAGTATTTT. It encodes CASSPQSGTSGISWDTQYF.

The J gene is TRBJ2-1, the V gene TRBV18; D unclear. Trimming left V 2 bases short and J 3 bases short, with 8 bases between. The V gene's germline CDR1 is KGHSH and CDR2 LQKENI. CDR3 length: 14 residues. The CDR3 DNA reads TGTGCCAGCTCACCAGGGCAGAACTACAATGAGCAGTTCTTC. Amino acid sequence: CASSPGQNYNEQFF.

The CDR3: CASSLGSGRTDTQYF. The CDR3, as DNA: TGTGCCAGCAGCTTGGGTAGCGGGAGAACAGATACGCAGTATTTT. The chain employs TRBV13 and TRBJ2-3, with 9 bases identical to TRBD2. The CDR3 spans 15 residues. Germline CDR1 and CDR2: PRHDT and FYEKMQ (reference sequence). V shed 3 bases, J shed 3 bases, and the junction held 4 bases outside the gene matches.

This chain joins TRBV28 and TRBJ2-1; D is uncertain. The V gene lost 3 bases and the J gene lost 4 bases, with 7 bases spanning the gap. Germline V gene sequence: CDR1 MDHEN, CDR2 SYDVKM. The CDR3 sequence is 13 residues long. The DNA of the CDR3 is TGTGCCAGCAGTTTCTTAGGATACAATGAGCAGTTCTTC. The encoded protein is CASSFLGYNEQFF.

The chain is built from TRBV7-9 and TRBJ2-3, with TRBD1 matching over 8 bases. Germline CDR1 and CDR2: SEHNR and FQNEAQ (reference sequence). CDR3 length: 15 amino acids. The J segment lost 6 bases and the V segment lost 5 bases, leaving 10 bases of the junction unmatched. CDR3 residues: CASSLRDRRADTQYF. The DNA for the CDR3 is TGTGCCAGCAGCCTCCGGGACAGGAGAGCGGATACGCAGTATTTT.

Only a few counts were recorded for this clone. This rearrangement joins TRBV11-2 to TRBJ2-3; D perhaps matches TRBD2 (6 bases). Trimming stripped 3 bases from V and 0 bases from J, with 13 bases between. The CDR3 covers 16 residues. Germline V gene lookup returns CDR1 SGHAT and CDR2 FQNNGV. This chain's CDR3 is CASSFMGGGSTDTQYF. The CDR3 DNA reads TGTGCCAGCAGCTTTATGGGAGGTGGGAGCACAGATACGCAGTATTTT.

This clone was recorded once. Other nucleotide sequences in the sample specify the same CDR3. CDR3 protein: CASSAGTSGMGETQYF. The CDR3 coding sequence is TGTGCCAGCAGCGCCGGGACTAGCGGGATGGGGGAGACCCAGTACTTC. The chain uses TRBV9 and TRBJ2-5; 13 positions match TRBD2. In germline, CDR1 is SGDLS, CDR2 YYNGEE. V was clipped by 3 bases and J by 5 bases; unmatched bases: 7. The CDR3 length is 16 residues.

V usage is TRBV11-2 and J usage is TRBJ2-7, with unresolved D. Trimming removed 2 bases from V and 5 bases from J, with 4 bases in between. The CDR3 spans 11 residues. Germline loops: CDR1 SGHAT, CDR2 FQNNGV. The CDR3 sequence is CASSLTNEQYF. The DNA of the CDR3 is TGTGCCAGCAGCTTAACCAACGAGCAGTACTTC.